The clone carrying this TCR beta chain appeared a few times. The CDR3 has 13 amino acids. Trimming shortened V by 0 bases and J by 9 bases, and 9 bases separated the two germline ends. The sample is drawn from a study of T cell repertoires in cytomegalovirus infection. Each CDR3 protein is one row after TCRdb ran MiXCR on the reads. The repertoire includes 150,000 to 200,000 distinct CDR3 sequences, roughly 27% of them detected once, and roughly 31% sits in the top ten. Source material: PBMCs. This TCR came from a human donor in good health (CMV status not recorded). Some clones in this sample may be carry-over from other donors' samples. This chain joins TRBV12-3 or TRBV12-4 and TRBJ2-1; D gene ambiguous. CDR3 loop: CASSLAVGGEQFF. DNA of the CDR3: TGTGCCAGCAGTTTAGCCGTGGGCGGTGAGCAGTTCTTC.